This T cell receptor (beta chain) was sequenced in a study of blood T cell repertoires in COVID-19. Original processing notes: Amplification of reference gene primers provided the estimated nucleated cell counts. Only in-frame clones appear in the TCRdb table, and some are missing; sequencing was by immunoSEQ multiplex PCR. V and J calls and clone size are as listed in that table; D and trimming were resolved from the DNA. This table has some 240,000 clones, about 85% appearing once. In terms of age and location, participants ranged from roughly 18 to 100 years and lived in roughly 22 US areas. Trimming at V came to 7 bases and at J to 1 base, leaving 0 bases not matched to a gene. Per germline, CDR1 MNHEY and CDR2 SVGAGI. This CDR3 contains 12 residues.

The sample comprised PBMCs or T cells enriched from blood (not recorded which). The chain is built from TRBV6-5 and TRBJ1-1; 7 nucleotides match TRBD1. The TCR sequence derives from a woman aged 50 to 60 who had been exposed to COVID-19. The CDR3 here is CASNRGNTEAFF. The DNA of the CDR3 is TGTGCCAGCAACAGGGGGAACACTGAAGCTTTCTTT.